These T cell receptor beta chains were read from a single sample in a study of identifying expanded T cells in peripheral blood. Only in-frame clones appear in the TCRdb table, and some are missing; sequencing was by immunoSEQ multiplex PCR. The table shows around 130,000 clones, with 65% to 90% occurring only once. Sequencing used blood. These receptors came from a person between 18 and 69 years old in good health. CDR3s include the opening cysteine and the closing phenylalanine or tryptophan. The D gene is left open where the match is weak. Expanded clones get a size class; other rows say once, few or many, or leave the size out.

j_call clone_size v_call d_call cdr3_aa cdr3_nt
TRBJ1-4 once TRBV29-1 - CSVAEGGRDEKLFF TGCAGCGTTGCTGAGGGGGGCCGGGATGAAAAACTGTTTTTT
TRBJ2-3 few TRBV7-3 - CASSSEQRTSTDTQYF TGTGCCAGCAGCTCCGAGCAGAGGACTAGCACAGATACGCAGTATTTT
TRBJ1-4 - TRBV7-2 - CASSLEMGDEKLFF TGTGCCAGCAGCTTAGAAATGGGGGACGAAAAACTGTTTTTT
TRBJ1-2 - TRBV7-9 TRBD1 CASEDRDGYTF TGTGCCAGTGAGGACAGGGACGGCTACACCTTC
TRBJ1-4 - TRBV6-6 - CASTSLRGLFF TGTGCCAGCACCTCCCTAAGGGGGCTGTTTTTT
TRBJ1-2 - TRBV6-1 - CASSESLGGQPFYGYTF TGTGCCAGCAGTGAAAGTTTGGGGGGACAACCGTTCTATGGCTACACCTTC
TRBJ1-1 - TRBV11-3 TRBD1 CASSLGDRRNTEAFF TGTGCCAGCAGCTTAGGGGACAGAAGGAACACTGAAGCTTTCTTT
TRBJ1-1 - TRBV5-1 TRBD1 CASSSDRDRLTTEAFF TGCGCCAGCTCGAGCGACAGGGACCGATTGACCACTGAAGCTTTCTTT
TRBJ1-2 - TRBV4-1 TRBD1 CASSQGGQTAYGYTF TGCGCCAGCAGCCAAGGGGGACAGACTGCCTATGGCTACACCTTC
TRBJ2-6 - TRBV5-1 TRBD1 CASSLAPGGAGANVLTF TGCGCCAGCAGCTTGGCCCCAGGGGGCGCTGGGGCCAACGTCCTGACTTTC
TRBJ2-5 once TRBV19 TRBD2 CASSIASGRAAETQYF TGTGCCAGTAGTATCGCTAGCGGGAGGGCCGCTGAGACCCAGTACTTC
TRBJ1-3 - TRBV11-2 - CASSPAGGGNTIYF TGTGCCAGCAGTCCTGCGGGCGGAGGAAACACCATATATTTT
TRBJ1-1 - TRBV6-5 - CASSSRALTEAFF TGTGCCAGCAGTTCCCGGGCCCTCACTGAAGCTTTCTTT
TRBJ2-7 - TRBV9 TRBD1 CASSVGQGAYEQYF TGTGCCAGCAGCGTAGGACAGGGGGCTTACGAGCAGTACTTC
TRBJ1-3 - TRBV11-2 TRBD1 CASSQQGAYGNTIYF TGTGCCAGCAGCCAACAGGGGGCTTATGGAAACACCATATATTTT
TRBJ2-3 - TRBV10-1 - CASSEGSAPDTQYF TGCGCCAGCAGTGAGGGATCGGCCCCAGATACGCAGTATTTT
TRBJ2-2 once TRBV7-7 - CASSLQDLSGELFF TGTGCCAGCAGCTTGCAGGATCTCAGCGGGGAGCTGTTTTTT
TRBJ1-1 - TRBV2 - CASSEDRAGAFF TGTGCCAGCAGTGAAGACAGGGCGGGAGCTTTCTTT
TRBJ2-2 - TRBV4-2 - CASSPSGTENTGELFF TGTGCCAGCAGCCCTTCCGGGACGGAGAACACCGGGGAGCTGTTTTTT
TRBJ1-2 - TRBV10-3 TRBD1 CAIRGVKDRGDGYTF TGTGCCATCAGGGGGGTGAAGGACAGGGGAGATGGCTACACCTTC
TRBJ1-1 - TRBV7-8 TRBD1 CASSLAGTATEAFF TGTGCCAGCAGCTTAGCGGGGACAGCCACTGAAGCTTTCTTT
TRBJ2-7 - TRBV28 - CASSVSYEQYF TGTGCCAGCAGTGTTTCCTACGAGCAGTACTTC
TRBJ2-3 - TRBV19 TRBD2 CASKLNSAGGTDTQYF TGTGCCAGTAAACTAAACTCTGCGGGAGGAACAGATACGCAGTATTTT
TRBJ2-3 - TRBV5-1 - CASSLLPGTDTQYF TGCGCCAGCAGCTTGTTGCCTGGCACAGATACGCAGTATTTT
TRBJ1-2 - TRBV6-5 TRBD1 CATRQGDYGYTF TGTGCCACGAGACAGGGGGACTATGGCTACACCTTC
TRBJ1-1 - TRBV7-9 - CASSFQGMSTEAFF TGTGCCAGCAGCTTCCAGGGGATGAGCACTGAAGCTTTCTTT
TRBJ2-3 once TRBV5-1 - CASSLGGAQTDTQYF TGCGCCAGCAGCTTAGGAGGGGCGCAGACAGATACGCAGTATTTT
TRBJ2-3 - TRBV28 TRBD1 CASVDRGVTDTQYF TGTGCCAGCGTAGACAGGGGAGTCACAGATACGCAGTATTTT
TRBJ2-5 once TRBV11-3 TRBD1 CASSPGGTGVRETQYF TGTGCCAGCAGCCCGGGCGGGACAGGGGTACGAGAGACCCAGTACTTC
TRBJ2-5 - TRBV7-2 TRBD1 CASSLLGTGLGETQYF TGTGCCAGCAGCCTCCTCGGGACAGGGTTGGGAGAGACCCAGTACTTC
TRBJ2-3 once TRBV7-3 - CASSLGGSVTDTQYF TGTGCCAGCAGCTTAGGGGGATCTGTCACAGATACGCAGTATTTT
TRBJ2-7 - TRBV28 TRBD2 CASRGTGTSGYEQYF TGTGCCAGCAGAGGGACCGGGACTAGCGGATACGAGCAGTACTTC
TRBJ1-4 - TRBV30 - CAWSRGEKLFF TGTGCCTGGTCACGTGGGGAAAAACTGTTTTTT
TRBJ1-6 - TRBV2 - CASSGVKSGGSYNSPLHF TGTGCCAGCAGTGGCGTTAAGTCGGGAGGTTCCTATAATTCACCCCTCCACTTT
TRBJ1-2 - TRBV9 TRBD1 CASSVGTRDRDRVHYGYTF TGTGCCAGCAGCGTAGGGACCCGGGACAGGGATCGAGTCCACTATGGCTACACCTTC
TRBJ2-6 once TRBV12-5 - CARRRGHSGANVLTF TGTGCTAGGAGAAGAGGGCACTCTGGGGCCAACGTCCTGACTTTC
TRBJ1-2 few TRBV28 - CASTPPGGLGYTF TGTGCCAGCACCCCCCCGGGGGGCTTGGGCTACACCTTC
TRBJ2-7 - TRBV6-5 - CASSYGASPYEQYF TGTGCCAGCAGTTACGGGGCCTCTCCCTACGAGCAGTACTTC
TRBJ2-5 - TRBV5-1 - CASSPGGGETQYF TGCGCCAGCAGTCCAGGGGGAGGAGAGACCCAGTACTTC
TRBJ2-2 - TRBV27 TRBD1 CASKIRQGVLSDTGELFF TGTGCCAGCAAAATTAGACAGGGGGTACTTTCGGACACCGGGGAGCTGTTTTTT
TRBJ2-7 - TRBV28 TRBD2 CASWTSVDSYEQYF TGTGCCAGCTGGACTAGCGTCGACTCCTACGAGCAGTACTTC
TRBJ2-2 - TRBV5-1 TRBD1 CASSPKGQTNTGELFF TGCGCCAGCAGCCCTAAGGGACAGACCAACACCGGGGAGCTGTTTTTT
TRBJ2-5 - TRBV7-2 - CASSTSPRETQYF TGTGCCAGCAGCACCTCTCCCAGAGAGACCCAGTACTTC
TRBJ2-2 - TRBV5-4 TRBD2 CASSFGLREGNTGELFF TGTGCCAGCAGCTTCGGGCTTCGGGAGGGGAACACCGGGGAGCTGTTTTTT
TRBJ1-2 - TRBV18 - CASSEIPRGDYGYTF TGTGCCAGCTCAGAGATTCCTCGCGGGGACTATGGCTACACCTTC
TRBJ2-2 - TRBV11-2 TRBD2 CASTLTSKAGELFF TGTGCCAGCACCCTGACTAGCAAGGCCGGGGAGCTGTTTTTT